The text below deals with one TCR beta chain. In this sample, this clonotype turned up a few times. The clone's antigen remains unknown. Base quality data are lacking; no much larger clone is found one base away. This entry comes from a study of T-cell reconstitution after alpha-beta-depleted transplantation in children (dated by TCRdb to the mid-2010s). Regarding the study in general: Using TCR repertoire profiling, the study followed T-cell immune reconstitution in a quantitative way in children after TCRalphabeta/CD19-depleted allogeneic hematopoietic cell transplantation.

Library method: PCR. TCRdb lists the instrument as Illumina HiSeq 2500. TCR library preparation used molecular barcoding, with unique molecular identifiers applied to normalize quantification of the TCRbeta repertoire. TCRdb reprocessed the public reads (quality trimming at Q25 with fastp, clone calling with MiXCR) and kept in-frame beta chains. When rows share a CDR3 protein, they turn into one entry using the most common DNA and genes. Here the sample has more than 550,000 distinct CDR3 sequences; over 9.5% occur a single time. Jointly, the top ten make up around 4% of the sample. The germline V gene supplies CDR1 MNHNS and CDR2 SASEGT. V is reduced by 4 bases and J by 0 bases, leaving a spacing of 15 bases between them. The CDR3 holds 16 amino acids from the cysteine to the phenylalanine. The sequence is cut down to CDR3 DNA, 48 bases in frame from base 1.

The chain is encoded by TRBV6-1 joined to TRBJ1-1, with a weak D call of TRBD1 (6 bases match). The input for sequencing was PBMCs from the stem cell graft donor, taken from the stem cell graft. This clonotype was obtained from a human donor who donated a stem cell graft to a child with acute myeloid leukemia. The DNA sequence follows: TGTGCCAGCAGTGTAGACAGGTCACCTATGAACACTGAAGCTTTCTTT. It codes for CASSVDRSPMNTEAFF.